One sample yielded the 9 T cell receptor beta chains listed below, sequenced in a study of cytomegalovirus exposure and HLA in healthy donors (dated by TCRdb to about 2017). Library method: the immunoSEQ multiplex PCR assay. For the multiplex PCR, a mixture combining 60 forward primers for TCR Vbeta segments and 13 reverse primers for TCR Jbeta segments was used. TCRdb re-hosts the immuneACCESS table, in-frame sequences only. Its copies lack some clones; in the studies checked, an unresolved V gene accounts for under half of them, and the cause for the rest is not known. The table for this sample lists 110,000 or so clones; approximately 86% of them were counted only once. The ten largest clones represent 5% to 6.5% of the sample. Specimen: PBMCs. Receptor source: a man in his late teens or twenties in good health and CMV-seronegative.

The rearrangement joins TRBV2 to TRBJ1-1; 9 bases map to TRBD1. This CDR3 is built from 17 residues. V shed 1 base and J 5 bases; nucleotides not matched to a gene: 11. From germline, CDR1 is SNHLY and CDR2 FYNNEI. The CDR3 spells CASSEEYRGRALTEAFF. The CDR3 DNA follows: TGTGCCAGCAGTGAAGAATACAGGGGGCGGGCTCTTACTGAAGCTTTCTTT. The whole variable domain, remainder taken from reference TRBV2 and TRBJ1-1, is EPEVTQTPSHQVTQMGQEVILRCVPISNHLYFYWYRQILGQKVEFLVSFYNNEISEKSEIFDDQFSVERPDGSNFTLKIRSTKLEDSAMYFCASSEEYRGRALTEAFFGQGTRLTVV.

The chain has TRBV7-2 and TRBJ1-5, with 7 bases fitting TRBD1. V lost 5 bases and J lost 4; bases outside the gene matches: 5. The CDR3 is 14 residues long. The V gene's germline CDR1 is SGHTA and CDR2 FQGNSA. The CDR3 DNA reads TGTGCCAGCAGCCTCGACAGGGTTAATCAGCCCCAGCATTTT. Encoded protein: CASSLDRVNQPQHF.

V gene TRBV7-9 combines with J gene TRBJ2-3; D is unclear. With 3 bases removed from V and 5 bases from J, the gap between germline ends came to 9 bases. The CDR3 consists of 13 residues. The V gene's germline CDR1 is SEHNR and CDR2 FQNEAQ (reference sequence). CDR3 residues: CASSFTAEDTQYF. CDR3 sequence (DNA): TGTGCCAGCAGCTTCACCGCGGAAGATACGCAGTATTTT.

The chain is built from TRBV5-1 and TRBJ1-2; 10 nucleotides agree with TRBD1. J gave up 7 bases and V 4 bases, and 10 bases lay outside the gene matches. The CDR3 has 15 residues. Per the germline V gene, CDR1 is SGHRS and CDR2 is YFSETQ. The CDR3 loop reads CASSPMTGGSSGYTF. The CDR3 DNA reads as TGCGCCAGCAGCCCAATGACAGGGGGCTCGAGTGGCTACACCTTC.

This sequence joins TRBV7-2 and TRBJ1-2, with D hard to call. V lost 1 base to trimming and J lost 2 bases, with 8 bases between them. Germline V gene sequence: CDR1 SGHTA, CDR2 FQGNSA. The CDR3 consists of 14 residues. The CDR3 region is CASSLGPVNYGYTF. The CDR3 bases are TGTGCCAGCAGCTTAGGGCCAGTAAACTATGGCTACACCTTC.

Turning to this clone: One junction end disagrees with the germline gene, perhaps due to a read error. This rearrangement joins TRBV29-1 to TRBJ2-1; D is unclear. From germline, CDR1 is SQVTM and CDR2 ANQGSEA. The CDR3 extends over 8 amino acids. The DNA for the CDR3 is TGCAGCGCGGGTGAGCTGTTCTTC. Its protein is CSAGELFF.

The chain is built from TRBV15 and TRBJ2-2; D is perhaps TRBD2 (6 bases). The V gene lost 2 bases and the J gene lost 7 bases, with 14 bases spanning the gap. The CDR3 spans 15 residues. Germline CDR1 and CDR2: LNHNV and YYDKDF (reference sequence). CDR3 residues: CATSRKLGGGGELFF. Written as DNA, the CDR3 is TGTGCCACCAGCAGAAAACTGGGAGGAGGCGGGGAGCTGTTTTTT.

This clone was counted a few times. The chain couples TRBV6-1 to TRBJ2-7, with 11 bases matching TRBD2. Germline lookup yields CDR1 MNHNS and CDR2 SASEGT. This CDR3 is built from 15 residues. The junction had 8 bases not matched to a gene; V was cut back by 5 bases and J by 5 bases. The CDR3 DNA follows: TGTGCCAGCAGTCGACTAGCGGGGAATGCGAACGAGCAGTACTTC. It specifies CASSRLAGNANEQYF.

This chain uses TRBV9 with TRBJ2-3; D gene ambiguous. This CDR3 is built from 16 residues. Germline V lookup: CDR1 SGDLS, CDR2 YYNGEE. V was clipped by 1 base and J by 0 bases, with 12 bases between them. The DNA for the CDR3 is TGTGCCAGCAGCGTATTCGATGAGACTAGCACAGATACGCAGTATTTT. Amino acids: CASSVFDETSTDTQYF.